The present TCR beta chain was sequenced within a study of a mutant IDH1 vaccine in newly diagnosed glioma. Study at large: In some groups vaccination began 4-6 weeks post-radiotherapy; others received it with temozolomide. Those enrolled had earlier been treated with radiotherapy, temozolomide, or both, mostly both.

This CDR3 is built from 15 residues. With 3 bases removed from V and 3 bases from J, the gap between germline ends came to 14 bases. Per the germline V gene, CDR1 is KGHSH and CDR2 is LQKENI. Here immunoSEQ multiplex PCR was the method, and the copy in TCRdb shows in-frame clones only, minus some. The top ten clones hold 4.9% of a sample with about 55,000 clones, about 80% of them seen once. Regarding time point: week 47, end of study. Topical imiquimod accompanied each vaccine dose, which consisted of 300 ug of mutant IDH1 20-mer peptide. On this clone: Its antigen is not known.

The input for sequencing was PBMCs, taken from a glioma patient whose treatment included an IDH1 peptide vaccine. This TCR came from a woman aged 40 to 50 with glioma. Some clones in this sample may be carry-over from other donors' samples. The V call is TRBV18, the J call TRBJ1-1; the D is unclear. The CDR3 region is CASSPAGLADTEAFF. The CDR3 nucleotides read TGTGCCAGCTCACCCGCCGGGCTAGCTGACACTGAAGCTTTCTTT.